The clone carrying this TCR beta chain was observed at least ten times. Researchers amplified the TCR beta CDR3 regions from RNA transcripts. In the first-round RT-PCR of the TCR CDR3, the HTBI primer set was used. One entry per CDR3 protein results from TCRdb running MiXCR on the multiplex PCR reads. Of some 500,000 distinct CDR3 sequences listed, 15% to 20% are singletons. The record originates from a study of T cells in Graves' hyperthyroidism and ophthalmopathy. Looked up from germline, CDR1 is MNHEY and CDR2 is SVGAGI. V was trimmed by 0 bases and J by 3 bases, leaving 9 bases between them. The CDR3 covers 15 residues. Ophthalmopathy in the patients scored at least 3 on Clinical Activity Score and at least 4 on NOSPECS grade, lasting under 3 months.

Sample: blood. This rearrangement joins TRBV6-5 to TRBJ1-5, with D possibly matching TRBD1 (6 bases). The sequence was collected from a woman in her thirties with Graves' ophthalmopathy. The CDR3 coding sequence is TGTGCCAGCAGTTACTCGCGGGGGGCCAATCAGCCCCAGCATTTT. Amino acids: CASSYSRGANQPQHF.